What follows are 22 T cell receptor beta chains derived from one specimen sequenced in a study of Ad26.COV2.S vaccination and SARS-CoV-2 variants. Repertoires were generated with immunoSEQ multiplex PCR, while TCRdb's copy carries only in-frame clones and drops some. The sample lists around 450,000 clones, nearly 90% seen once, with 2.5% to 3% in the top ten. Treatment of the sample: roughly 18 received Ad26.COV2.S at low or high dose, single or two shots; 5 received placebo; per-sample allocation not given. Collection of the samples took place on day 63 after the first injection of vaccine or placebo. This specimen consisted of peripheral blood, obtained in a trial of Ad26.COV2.S vaccine versus placebo. The receptors stem from a person aged 18 to 65 who received the Ad26.COV2.S COVID-19 vaccine or a placebo.

The chain is built from TRBV6-5 and TRBJ2-7; a weak D match, TRBD2 (6 bases). The germline V gene has CDR1 MNHEY and CDR2 SVGAGI. V lost 7 bases, J lost 3 bases, and 13 bases lay in between. This CDR3 is 13 amino acids long. In nucleotides, the CDR3 is TGTGCCAGCACCCAGGTCGGGAGCTACGAGCAGTACGTC. It translates to CASTQVGSYEQYV.

The chain uses TRBV11-2 and TRBJ2-7, with TRBD2 matching 11 bases. Germline CDR1 and CDR2: SGHAT and FQNNGV. J lost 3 bases, V lost 6 bases, and 4 bases had no gene match. This CDR3 comprises 14 residues. CDR3 nucleotides: TGTGCCAGCAGTAGAGGACTAGCGGGCTACGAGCAGTACGTC. This gives the protein CASSRGLAGYEQYV.

The J gene is TRBJ2-1, the V gene TRBV29-1; D gene uncertain. The V end lost 4 bases, the J end lost 0 bases, and 7 bases lay between the germline ends. The germline V gene has CDR1 SQVTM and CDR2 ANQGSEA. The CDR3 totals 13 residues. This chain's CDR3 is CSVVSFSYNEQFF. CDR3 sequence (DNA): TGCAGCGTTGTTAGCTTCTCCTACAATGAGCAGTTCTTC.

The chain links TRBV7-9 to TRBJ2-7; D unresolved. The CDR3 has 13 amino acids. Germline CDR1 reads SEHNR; CDR2 reads FQNEAQ (reference sequence). The V end lost 1 base, the J end lost 1 base, and 5 bases lay between the germline ends. The CDR3 here is CASSLDTSYEQYF. Written as DNA, the CDR3 is TGTGCCAGCAGCTTAGACACATCCTACGAGCAGTACTTC.

The gene calls are TRBV5-5 and TRBJ1-5, with 7 nucleotides matching TRBD1. CDR3 size: 15 residues. Per germline, CDR1 SGHKS and CDR2 YYEKEE (reference sequence). The ends lost 4 bases at V and 7 bases at J; junction bases unmatched: 11. As DNA, the CDR3 is TGTGCCAGCAGCACCCTAGACAGGGCTTACCAGCCCCAGCATTTT. This encodes CASSTLDRAYQPQHF.

J is TRBJ1-4 and V is TRBV11-2; D not resolved. Germline loops: CDR1 SGHAT, CDR2 FQNNGV. There are 15 residues in the CDR3. The V end lost 2 bases, the J end lost 3 bases, and 10 bases lay between the germline ends. The CDR3 is CASSLSPNANEKLFF. The CDR3 bases are TGTGCCAGCAGCTTATCGCCTAACGCTAATGAAAAACTGTTTTTT.

The chain combines TRBV4-2 with TRBJ2-7; a possible D gene is TRBD2 (5 bases). The germline V gene has CDR1 LGHNA and CDR2 YNFKEQ. CDR3 length: 14 residues. V was cut by 4 bases and J by 0 bases, with 10 bases left in between. CDR3 sequence reads: CASSPGVSSYEQYF. CDR3 DNA: TGTGCCAGCAGCCCCGGGGTGAGCTCCTACGAGCAGTACTTC.

This clone has just one count. The chain couples TRBV18 to TRBJ2-7; TRBD2 is a possible D gene (5 bases). Trimming removed 2 bases at V and 2 bases at J, with 10 bases between. The CDR3 is made up of 14 amino acids. CDR1 is KGHSH and CDR2 is LQKENI in the germline V gene. The chain's CDR3 is CASSPRGSTYEQYF. CDR3 nucleotides: TGTGCCAGCTCACCAAGAGGGTCCACCTACGAGCAGTACTTC.

This chain connects TRBV7-2 to TRBJ2-1; D call uncertain. Germline loops: CDR1 SGHTA, CDR2 FQGNSA. The CDR3 is 13 amino acids. V gave up 5 bases and J gave up 9 bases, with 14 bases separating them. The CDR3 loop reads CASSQRRTAEQFF. The CDR3 nucleotides read TGTGCCAGCAGCCAACGACGGACCGCTGAGCAGTTCTTC. Combining the CDR3 with reference TRBV7-2 and TRBJ2-1 gives the whole variable domain GAGVSQSPSNKVTEKGKDVELRCDPISGHTALYWYRQSLGQGLEFLIYFQGNSAPDKSGLPSDRFSAERTGGSVSTLTIQRTQQEDSAVYLCASSQRRTAEQFFGPGTRLTVL.

The rearrangement joins TRBV28 to TRBJ1-2, with 8 bases fitting TRBD1. The CDR3 has 14 residues. Germline V CDR1 and CDR2: MDHEN, SYDVKM. The junction had 1 base not matched to a gene; V was cut back by 3 bases and J by 1 base. The CDR3 loop reads CASSFTGGNYGYTF. The CDR3 DNA sequence: TGTGCCAGCAGTTTCACAGGGGGTAACTATGGCTACACCTTC.

The J gene is TRBJ1-2, the V gene TRBV5-6; possible D gene TRBD1, 5 bases. The CDR3 runs 14 residues. Germline CDR1 SGHDT, CDR2 YYEEEE. Trimming removed 4 bases from V and 5 bases from J, with 15 bases in between. The CDR3 region is CASSLVSPGYGYTF. Here the CDR3 DNA reads TGTGCCAGCAGCCTCGTCTCCCCAGGGTATGGCTACACCTTC.

This chain connects TRBV28 to TRBJ1-5, with no clear D. CDR3 length: 15 residues. V was shortened by 3 bases and J by 0 bases, with 9 bases between the two germline ends. Germline V gives CDR1 MDHEN, CDR2 SYDVKM. CDR3 DNA sequence: TGTGCCAGCAGTTTGCCCCCCATTAGCAATCAGCCCCAGCATTTT. This codes for CASSLPPISNQPQHF. The full variable domain, its missing parts supplied by reference TRBV28 and TRBJ1-5, is DVKVTQSSRYLVKRTGEKVFLECVQDMDHENMFWYRQDPGLGLRLIYFSYDVKMKEKGDIPEGYSVSREKKERFSLILESASTNQTSMYLCASSLPPISNQPQHFGDGTRLSIL.

This chain connects TRBV9 to TRBJ1-3; D gene uncertain. The germline gives CDR1 SGDLS, CDR2 YYNGEE. V was shortened by 4 bases and J by 0 bases, with 8 bases between the two germline ends. This CDR3 is built from 14 residues. The DNA for the CDR3 is TGTGCCAGCAGCACGGTAAACTCTGGAAACACCATATATTTT. It translates to CASSTVNSGNTIYF.

The V and J genes are TRBV7-9 and TRBJ2-3, with 7 bases fitting TRBD2. Germline trimming cut 1 base from V and 8 bases from J; bases unmatched to any gene: 9. CDR1 is SEHNR, CDR2 FQNEAQ, per germline (reference sequence). The length of the CDR3 is 15 residues. CDR3: CASSLELAGDGTQYF. The CDR3 DNA is TGTGCCAGCAGCTTAGAACTGGCGGGAGATGGTACGCAGTATTTT. Looking up the rest from reference TRBV7-9 and TRBJ2-3 gives the full variable domain: DTGVSQNPRHKITKRGQNVTFRCDPISEHNRLYWYRQTLGQGPEFLTYFQNEAQLEKSRLLSDRFSAERPKGSFSTLEIQRTEQGDSAMYLCASSLELAGDGTQYFGPGTRLTVL.

This chain connects TRBV5-6 to TRBJ2-5; 12 bases map to TRBD2. V dropped 0 bases and J dropped 2; count of bases not matched to a gene: 5. Per germline, CDR1 SGHDT and CDR2 YYEEEE. The CDR3 consists of 17 residues. CDR3 sequence (DNA): TGTGCCAGCAGCTTGGCACTAGCGGGAGGAGGACAAGAGACCCAGTACTTC. This encodes CASSLALAGGGQETQYF. Filled out from reference TRBV5-6 and TRBJ2-5, the complete variable domain reads DAGVTQSPTHLIKTRGQQVTLRCSPKSGHDTVSWYQQALGQGPQFIFQYYEEEERQRGNFPDRFSGHQFPNYSSELNVNALLLGDSALYLCASSLALAGGGQETQYFGPGTRLLVL.

The rearrangement uses TRBV13 and TRBJ1-3; no clear D gene. From germline, CDR1 is PRHDT and CDR2 FYEKMQ (reference sequence). Trimming stripped 5 bases from V and 1 base from J, with 6 bases between. This CDR3 has 13 residues. The CDR3 bases are TGTGCCAGCAGCCCCCTGTCTGGAAACACCATATATTTT. This encodes CASSPLSGNTIYF.

This clone has only one observation. This chain joins TRBV4-1 and TRBJ1-1, with D hard to call. Trimming removed 1 base at V and 4 bases at J, with 10 bases between. The CDR3 loop spans 14 amino acids. Germline CDR1 is MGHRA and CDR2 is YSYEKL. In DNA form, the CDR3 reads TGCGCCAGCAGCCAAGCAGGAACCCTCACTGAAGCTTTCTTT. This gives the protein CASSQAGTLTEAFF.

This chain uses TRBV4-3 with TRBJ1-2; D not certain. Germline V gives CDR1 LGHNA, CDR2 YSLEER. V lost 0 bases and J lost 0, with 8 bases in between. The CDR3 is 15 amino acids. Written as DNA, the CDR3 is TGCGCCAGCAGCCAAGAAGCGTCGCCTAACTATGGCTACACCTTC. The encoded protein is CASSQEASPNYGYTF.

The chain carries TRBV7-3 and TRBJ2-2; either TRBD1 or TRBD2 may supply D (5 bases each). V was trimmed by 5 bases and J by 0 bases, leaving 10 bases between them. This CDR3 comprises 15 residues. Germline lookup yields CDR1 SGHTA and CDR2 FQGTGA. DNA for the CDR3: TGTGCCAGCAGCCGGGACGCCGCGAACACCGGGGAGCTGTTTTTT. Its translation: CASSRDAANTGELFF.

This rearrangement joins TRBV19 to TRBJ2-3; D perhaps matches TRBD2 (7 bases). Germline CDR1 and CDR2: LNHDA and SQIVND (reference sequence). V gave up 1 base and J gave up 5 bases, with 13 bases separating them. The CDR3 is 15 amino acids. CDR3 DNA sequence: TGTGCCAGTAGTATAGCCGGGGGGCTGGGAGATACGCAGTATTTT. Translated: CASSIAGGLGDTQYF.

The rearrangement links TRBV9 to TRBJ1-6; 8 bases match TRBD1. Germline CDR1 SGDLS, CDR2 YYNGEE. V dropped 2 bases and J dropped 7; count of bases not matched to a gene: 2. CDR3 length: 14 residues. The chain's CDR3 is CASSVGQVNSPLHF. The CDR3 DNA is TGTGCCAGCAGCGTGGGACAGGTGAATTCACCCCTCCACTTT.

The chain carries TRBV6-5 and TRBJ1-1; D is undetermined. This CDR3 comprises 14 residues. The V end was cut by 3 bases, the J end by 0 bases, with 8 bases between. Germline CDR1 is MNHEY and CDR2 is SVGAGI. The CDR3 bases are TGTGCCAGCAGTTATCAAGACATGAACACTGAAGCTTTCTTT. Its translation is CASSYQDMNTEAFF.